This T cell receptor beta chain was documented in a study of blood T cell repertoires in COVID-19. Whole-study context: Samples of COVID-19 (acute and convalescent) were obtained from the United States, Italy and Spain. PBMCs, B-cell-depleted T cells, or T cells provided the cDNA or gDNA that made up the material.

This clone has more than one count but fewer than ten. Per the authors' pipeline: Estimated nucleated cell counts came from reference gene primer amplification. Assay used: immunoSEQ multiplex PCR; TCRdb lists only in-frame clones, some missing. V, J and clone size are those of that table, while D and trimming were read from the DNA. The sample lists more than 45,000 clones, 85% seen once, with 5.5% to 6% in the top ten. Deletions cut 6 bases from V and 4 bases from J, with 4 bases between. This CDR3 has 11 residues. The TCR sequence derives from a woman aged 55-70 years with acute or convalescent COVID-19. The chain has TRBV12-3 or TRBV12-4 and TRBJ2-1; no firm D call. Sample: peripheral blood. The CDR3 bases are TGTGCCAGCAGGCTATACAATGAGCAGTTCTTC. This sequence encodes CASRLYNEQFF.